One sample yielded the 7 T cell receptor beta chains listed below, sequenced in a study of shared T cell receptors in the human thymus. The assay was immunoSEQ multiplex PCR, and TCRdb's table has in-frame clones only and misses some. The data contain about 660,000 clones, around 87% of them seen just once; the ten biggest clones take up more than 0.009%. The same sample was also used in a study of human thymus T cells.

The specimen was thymocytes. The receptors here all came from a boy under two years old with a congenital heart defect.

Concerning this clone itself: Sequence at one end of the junction differs from germline and may be a read error. The chain uses TRBV4-2 and TRBJ2-2, with D perhaps TRBD1 (5 bases). This CDR3 has 16 residues. CDR1 is LGHNA, CDR2 YNFKEQ, per germline. CDR3 nucleotide sequence: TGTGCCAGCAGCCAAGGGATAGGGGCGAACGCCGGGGAGCTGTTTTTT. This encodes CASSQGIGANAGELFF.

The rearrangement links TRBV30 to TRBJ1-2; D is perhaps TRBD1 (6 bases). The V and J ends lost 2 bases and 4 bases respectively, with 17 bases between them. CDR1 and CDR2 from the germline V gene are GTSNPN and SVGIG (reference sequence). CDR3 length equals 15 residues. The CDR3: CAWSNYRDGSYGYTF. CDR3 in DNA: TGTGCCTGGAGTAACTACAGGGACGGATCCTATGGCTACACCTTC.

The chain combines TRBV5-1 with TRBJ2-7; TRBD1 matches 9 bases. From germline, CDR1 is SGHRS and CDR2 YFSETQ. The CDR3 has 17 amino acids. V lost 0 bases to trimming and J lost 2 bases; unmatched junction nucleotides: 9. CDR3 coding DNA: TGCGCCAGCAGCTTGGGCCTACAGGGGGCGGGGACCTACGAGCAGTACTTC. Residues: CASSLGLQGAGTYEQYF.

The chain links TRBV4-3 to TRBJ1-2; tentatively, D is TRBD1 (5 bases). This CDR3 is built from 16 residues. Trimming stripped 4 bases from V and 8 bases from J, with 23 bases between. Germline V CDR1 and CDR2: LGHNA, YSLEER. The CDR3 DNA sequence: TGCGCCAGCAGCCCAGCTTCGGGACTGTCATTCGGGGGCTACACCTTC. This gives the protein CASSPASGLSFGGYTF.

This rearrangement joins TRBV27 to TRBJ1-5, with 9 bases identical to TRBD1. V lost 5 bases, J lost 5 bases, and 7 bases stayed unmatched. CDR3 size: 15 residues. Germline V CDR1 and CDR2: MNHEY, SMNVEV (reference sequence). The CDR3 loop is CASSLNRDRDQPQHF. CDR3 DNA sequence: TGTGCCAGCAGTCTCAACCGGGACAGGGATCAGCCCCAGCATTTT.

This clone was observed a single time. This chain joins TRBV21-1 and TRBJ1-1; the table's D call TRBD1 went unverified against the DNA. TRBV21-1 is classified as a pseudogene. The CDR3 loop spans 14 amino acids. CDR3 sequence reads: CASSEAGGNTEAFF. The CDR3 region has the DNA TGTGCCAGCAGCGAAGCAGGGGGTAACACTGAAGCTTTCTTT.

This chain uses TRBV28 with TRBJ1-5; TRBD1 aligns across 7 bases. CDR1 and CDR2 from the germline V gene are MDHEN and SYDVKM. This CDR3 region has 17 residues. The trim removed 3 bases at V and 0 bases at J, leaving 8 bases unmatched. The CDR3 DNA sequence: TGTGCCAGCAGTTTCCGGGACAGATCCTATAGCAATCAGCCCCAGCATTTT. Encoded protein: CASSFRDRSYSNQPQHF.